Shown below are 25 T cell receptor beta chains from a single sample sequenced in a study of cytomegalovirus exposure and HLA in healthy donors. It was with 60 Vbeta and 13 Jbeta primers that the PCR ran. Generated by immunoSEQ multiplex PCR, the TCRdb table keeps only in-frame clones and is missing some. The profile shows 100,000 to 150,000 clones, 70% to 80% of them singletons. Sequencing was carried out using PBMCs. The receptor set was obtained from a man aged 40-49 years in good health and CMV-seropositive.

The chain joins TRBV19 to TRBJ2-2; 7 nucleotides line up with TRBD1. From germline, CDR1 is LNHDA and CDR2 SQIVND (reference sequence). V lost 7 bases and J lost 6; bases outside the gene matches: 5. This CDR3 spans 13 amino acids. CDR3 bases: TGTGCCAGTAATCCTGACAGGGCCGGGGAGCTGTTTTTT. Encoded protein: CASNPDRAGELFF.

This clone was observed once. This chain links TRBV30 with TRBJ1-6; D remains unclear. Germline CDR1 and CDR2: GTSNPN and SVGIG (reference sequence). The CDR3 has 16 residues. V gave up 1 base and J gave up 6 bases, with 16 bases separating them. CDR3: CAWSGQVRSSNSPLHF. CDR3 DNA: TGTGCCTGGAGTGGCCAGGTTAGGTCATCTAATTCACCCCTCCACTTT.

This chain links TRBV15 with TRBJ1-2; D might be TRBD1 (6 bases). The germline V gene encodes CDR1 LNHNV and CDR2 YYDKDF (reference sequence). The V and J ends lost 0 bases and 7 bases respectively, with 12 bases between them. The length of the CDR3 is 14 residues. CDR3 loop: CATSRDETGGGYTF. The CDR3 nucleotides are TGTGCCACCAGCAGAGATGAGACAGGAGGTGGCTACACCTTC. The whole variable domain, filled in from reference TRBV15 and TRBJ1-2, reads DAMVIQNPRYQVTQFGKPVTLSCSQTLNHNVMYWYQQKSSQAPKLLFHYYDKDFNNEADTPDNFQSRRPNTSFCFLDIRSPGLGDTAMYLCATSRDETGGGYTFGSGTRLTVV.

The CDR3 sequence is CASSMGGNNQPQHF. CDR3 in DNA: TGTGCCAGTAGTATGGGGGGAAACAATCAGCCCCAGCATTTT. The chain combines TRBV19 with TRBJ1-5; D possibly corresponds to TRBD1 (5 bases). V was cut by 3 bases and J by 3 bases, with 9 bases left in between. The germline V gene encodes CDR1 LNHDA and CDR2 SQIVND (reference sequence). This CDR3 region has 14 residues.

The rearrangement joins TRBV6-4 to TRBJ2-1, with D uncertain. Trimming removed 4 bases from V and 0 bases from J, with 10 bases in between. This CDR3 comprises 15 residues. Per germline, CDR1 MRHNA and CDR2 SNTAGT. CDR3 sequence reads: CASSAAVSSYNEQFF. CDR3 DNA: TGTGCCAGCAGTGCGGCGGTAAGCTCCTACAATGAGCAGTTCTTC.

Notes on this clone: This sample also contains other DNA sequences that code for the same CDR3. V is TRBV25-1 and J is TRBJ1-4; D not certain. The V gene's germline CDR1 is MGHDK and CDR2 SYGVNS. Trimming stripped 7 bases from V and 0 bases from J, with 21 bases between. The length of the CDR3 is 18 residues. The CDR3 DNA reads TGTGCCAGCAAGGATGGTGTAGGTGTCGGAGCAACTAATGAAAAACTGTTTTTT. Translating it yields CASKDGVGVGATNEKLFF.

This clone was counted only a few times. The J gene is TRBJ1-1, the V gene TRBV25-1; D call uncertain. V lost 6 bases to trimming and J lost 1 base, with 12 bases between them. Germline V lookup: CDR1 MGHDK, CDR2 SYGVNS. The CDR3 extends over 14 amino acids. CDR3 sequence (DNA): TGTGCCAGCAGAAGGCGGGATACGAACACTGAAGCTTTCTTT. Translating it yields CASRRRDTNTEAFF.

The J gene is TRBJ1-5, the V gene TRBV19, with D unresolved. The CDR3 is 14 amino acids. CDR1 and CDR2 from the germline V gene are LNHDA and SQIVND (reference sequence). Trimming removed 3 bases at V and 1 base at J, with 7 bases between. CDR3 sequence: CASSMRSSNQPQHF. The DNA of the CDR3 is TGTGCCAGTAGTATGAGGAGCAGCAATCAGCCCCAGCATTTT.

This clone showed up just a few times. CDR3 sequence: CASSLDGALIYEQYF. The CDR3 nucleotides read TGCGCCAGCAGCTTGGACGGTGCCTTAATCTACGAGCAGTACTTC. The chain couples TRBV5-1 to TRBJ2-7; unclear D gene. CDR3 size: 15 residues. Trimming took off 0 bases at V and 3 bases at J, with 13 bases between the two ends. Germline V gene lookup returns CDR1 SGHRS and CDR2 YFSETQ.

The chain links TRBV5-8 to TRBJ2-5; D is undetermined. Trimming pared 1 base from V and 5 bases from J, leaving 12 bases between. Looked up from germline, CDR1 is SGHTS and CDR2 is YDEGEE. This CDR3 comprises 14 residues. This CDR3 is CASSLSPSLETQYF. DNA for the CDR3: TGTGCCAGCAGCTTGAGCCCGAGTTTGGAGACCCAGTACTTC.

The rearrangement links TRBV30 to TRBJ1-1; 8 bases align to TRBD1. Germline V gene data show CDR1 as GTSNPN and CDR2 as SVGIG (reference sequence). The CDR3 has 19 amino acids. V was pared by 0 bases and J by 0 bases, with 15 bases of the junction left unmatched. This CDR3 reads CAWSVAGGRTTRMNTEAFF. CDR3 nucleotides: TGTGCCTGGAGTGTAGCAGGGGGCCGAACGACTCGTATGAACACTGAAGCTTTCTTT.

The genes are TRBV7-2 and TRBJ2-7; TRBD1 might be the D (5 bases). V lost 4 bases and J lost 2, with 15 bases in between. The CDR3 totals 15 residues. Germline V CDR1 and CDR2: SGHTA, FQGNSA. The CDR3 loop is CASSSRLGVPYEQYF. CDR3 coding DNA: TGTGCCAGCAGCTCCCGATTAGGGGTCCCCTACGAGCAGTACTTC.

This clone was found a few times. The chain is built from TRBV6-5 and TRBJ1-2, with TRBD1 matching 7 bases. The ends lost 4 bases at V and 3 bases at J; junction bases unmatched: 5. Germline CDR1 MNHEY, CDR2 SVGAGI. The CDR3 has 14 residues. The CDR3 DNA reads as TGTGCCAGCAGTTCCGGGACAGCCCACTATGGCTACACCTTC. It translates to CASSSGTAHYGYTF.

The chain carries TRBV5-4 and TRBJ2-7, with 7 bases fitting TRBD1. Trimming removed 3 bases from V and 0 bases from J; junction bases left unmatched: 9. The CDR3 totals 16 residues. Looked up from germline, CDR1 is SGHNT and CDR2 is YYREEE (reference sequence). CDR3 coding DNA: TGTGCCAGCAGCTCGTGGGACAGCCGCCTCTCCTACGAGCAGTACTTC. Translated, it gives CASSSWDSRLSYEQYF. Together with reference TRBV5-4 and TRBJ2-7, the CDR3 gives the full variable domain: ETGVTQSPTHLIKTRGQQVTLRCSSQSGHNTVSWYQQALGQGPQFIFQYYREEENGRGNFPPRFSGLQFPNYSSELNVNALELDDSALYLCASSSWDSRLSYEQYFGPGTRLTVT.

The rearrangement uses TRBV30 and TRBJ1-5; 9 nucleotides agree with TRBD1. Germline CDR1 GTSNPN, CDR2 SVGIG (reference sequence). The CDR3 has 13 amino acids. The trim removed 4 bases at V and 5 bases at J, leaving 3 bases unmatched. The DNA for the CDR3 is TGTGCCTGGAAGGGACAGGGAGATCAGCCCCAGCATTTT. It encodes CAWKGQGDQPQHF.

The chain uses TRBV25-1 and TRBJ2-2; D might be TRBD2 (6 bases). The CDR3 spans 16 residues. CDR1 is MGHDK and CDR2 is SYGVNS in the germline V gene. V lost 0 bases and J 6 bases, leaving 14 bases between the germline ends. In DNA form, the CDR3 reads TGTGCCAGCAGTGAATACCGGGGGAGCACGGCCGGGGAGCTGTTTTTT. This sequence encodes CASSEYRGSTAGELFF.

This clone was seen a handful of times. The chain recombines TRBV2 with TRBJ2-5; D uncertain. The CDR3 has 12 amino acids. Germline-derived CDR1 and CDR2 are SNHLY and FYNNEI. V lost 8 bases, J lost 5 bases, and 12 bases lay in between. CDR3 sequence (DNA): TGTGCCAGCCGGATGGAGAGGGAGACCCAGTACTTC. Translating it yields CASRMERETQYF.

The chain is built from TRBV7-2 and TRBJ2-1; 8 nucleotides line up with TRBD2. There are 15 residues in the CDR3. With 6 bases clipped from V and 4 bases from J, the junction kept 8 bases outside the gene matches. Germline CDR1 reads SGHTA; CDR2 reads FQGNSA. CDR3 in amino acids: CASRPGLVGYNEQFF. In DNA form, the CDR3 reads TGTGCCAGCAGGCCGGGACTAGTGGGGTACAATGAGCAGTTCTTC.

The chain uses TRBV5-1 and TRBJ2-7; 10 bases line up with TRBD1. Germline CDR1 is SGHRS and CDR2 is YFSETQ. The CDR3 totals 16 residues. V lost 4 bases and J lost 0; bases outside the gene matches: 7. The CDR3 loop is CASSEPGQGSSYEQYF. The CDR3 nucleotides read TGCGCCAGCAGCGAACCGGGACAGGGGAGCTCCTACGAGCAGTACTTC.

The V gene is TRBV5-1, the J gene TRBJ2-1; 7 bases match TRBD1. Trimming removed 0 bases from V and 4 bases from J; junction bases left unmatched: 4. This CDR3 has 15 amino acids. Germline V gene data show CDR1 as SGHRS and CDR2 as YFSETQ. CDR3 sequence: CASSLVGGRYNEQFF. In nucleotides, the CDR3 is TGCGCCAGCAGCTTGGTAGGGGGCCGGTACAATGAGCAGTTCTTC.

V is TRBV5-1 and J is TRBJ2-7; possible D gene TRBD1, 6 bases. Looked up from germline, CDR1 is SGHRS and CDR2 is YFSETQ. V was shortened by 3 bases and J by 6 bases, with 13 bases between the two germline ends. There are 13 residues in the CDR3. The CDR3 spells CASSSPTGIEQYF. CDR3 bases: TGCGCCAGCAGCTCCCCGACAGGAATCGAGCAGTACTTC.

This chain links TRBV9 with TRBJ1-1; 10 bases fit TRBD1. CDR1 is SGDLS, CDR2 YYNGEE, per germline. The CDR3 spans 18 residues. The J segment lost 3 bases and the V segment lost 3 bases, leaving 14 bases of the junction unmatched. DNA of the CDR3: TGTGCCAGCAGCGCCCGTCCCGGGACAGGGGTTCGGGACACTGAAGCTTTCTTT. Residues: CASSARPGTGVRDTEAFF.

The V and J genes are TRBV18 and TRBJ2-4; 8 positions agree with TRBD1. V shed 3 bases, J shed 6 bases, and the junction held 7 bases outside the gene matches. This CDR3 has 15 residues. Looked up from germline, CDR1 is KGHSH and CDR2 is LQKENI. CDR3 coding DNA: TGTGCCAGCTCACCGACAGGGGCGTTGGGAAACATTCAGTACTTC. Amino acid sequence: CASSPTGALGNIQYF. Based on the CDR3 plus reference TRBV18 and TRBJ2-4, the full variable domain is NAGVMQNPRHLVRRRGQEARLRCSPMKGHSHVYWYRQLPEEGLKFMVYLQKENIIDESGMPKERFSAEFPKEGPSILRIQQVVRGDSAAYFCASSPTGALGNIQYFGAGTRLSVL.

This sequence joins TRBV9 and TRBJ2-5; D gene ambiguous. The CDR3 has 13 amino acids. CDR1 is SGDLS, CDR2 YYNGEE, per germline. Trimming pared 1 base from V and 1 base from J, leaving 5 bases between. The CDR3 DNA sequence: TGTGCCAGCAGCGTATACTTCCAAGAGACCCAGTACTTC. Its protein is CASSVYFQETQYF.

The V gene is TRBV5-1, the J gene TRBJ1-6; 7 positions match TRBD1. The trim removed 6 bases at V and 7 bases at J, leaving 4 bases unmatched. CDR3 length: 13 amino acids. Germline V gene data show CDR1 as SGHRS and CDR2 as YFSETQ. CDR3 region: CASKRQGNSPLHF. CDR3 bases: TGCGCCAGCAAGCGACAGGGAAATTCACCCCTCCACTTT.